The 30 T cell receptor beta chains given below trace back to one sample, sequenced in a study of blood T cell repertoires in COVID-19. Sequencing was performed with immunoSEQ multiplex PCR; in TCRdb, only in-frame clones are kept and a portion is missing. Among around 130,000 clones, more than 65% were seen once, and the ten largest hold roughly 7.3%. Input material: peripheral blood. The receptor source for this set is a human donor in a cohort sampled during active COVID-19.

This chain joins TRBV9 and TRBJ2-7; 7 bases agree with TRBD2. V was clipped by 0 bases and J by 3 bases; unmatched bases: 21. The CDR3 consists of 20 residues. Germline V gene sequence: CDR1 SGDLS, CDR2 YYNGEE. DNA for the CDR3: TGTGCCAGCAGCGTAGTTAGCCGCCTCGGTCTGGCGGGGGACCACTACGAGCAGTACTTC. Its protein product is CASSVVSRLGLAGDHYEQYF.

The chain couples TRBV27 to TRBJ2-2; 9 bases match TRBD1. The CDR3 contains 16 residues. Germline V gene lookup returns CDR1 MNHEY and CDR2 SMNVEV (reference sequence). J gave up 9 bases and V 5 bases, and 13 bases lay outside the gene matches. DNA for the CDR3: TGTGCCAGCAGTCTCGGACAGGGGAACCCCCCAAGGGAGCTGTTTTTT. Translation gives CASSLGQGNPPRELFF.

The chain has TRBV6-5 and TRBJ1-1; D is uncertain. CDR1 and CDR2 (germline): MNHEY, SVGAGI. CDR3 length equals 11 residues. The V gene lost 7 bases and the J gene lost 7 bases, with 10 bases spanning the gap. CDR3 nucleotides: TGTGCCAGCACTAGTAGGAATGAAGCTTTCTTT. Residues: CASTSRNEAFF.

The CDR3 loop is CASSPGDSNNQPQHF. The CDR3 coding sequence is TGTGCCAGCAGCCCAGGGGATAGTAACAATCAGCCCCAGCATTTT. The chain joins TRBV6-5 to TRBJ1-5; D may be TRBD1 (6 bases). Germline V gene sequence: CDR1 MNHEY, CDR2 SVGAGI. This CDR3 is built from 15 residues. Trimming shortened V by 6 bases and J by 3 bases, and 15 bases separated the two germline ends.

The chain uses TRBV5-1 and TRBJ2-5; TRBD2 matches 8 bases. The V gene's germline CDR1 is SGHRS and CDR2 YFSETQ. This CDR3 is built from 16 residues. V gave up 4 bases and J gave up 1 base; unmatched junction bases: 9. This CDR3 reads CASSPSIRGGQETQYF. DNA for the CDR3: TGCGCCAGCAGCCCCTCTATTCGGGGGGGCCAAGAGACCCAGTACTTC.

V and J are TRBV6-5 and TRBJ1-2, with 8 positions matching TRBD1. The CDR3 contains 14 residues. Unmatched junction bases numbered 10, after V lost 6 bases and J lost 7 bases. The germline V gene encodes CDR1 MNHEY and CDR2 SVGAGI. The CDR3 bases are TGTGCCAGCAGCTGGGACAGGAGCAAGGTTGGCTACACCTTC. This gives the protein CASSWDRSKVGYTF.

Notes on this clone: The same CDR3 is also encoded by other DNA sequences in this sample. This chain uses TRBV3-1 (or the pseudogene TRBV3-2) with TRBJ2-7, with D uncertain. The V end was cut by 1 base, the J end by 4 bases, with 5 bases between. CDR3 length equals 12 residues. Germline V gene sequence: CDR1 LGHDT, CDR2 YNNKEL (reference sequence). The CDR3 spells CASSQARYEQYF. The CDR3 DNA sequence: TGTGCCAGCAGCCAAGCCAGATACGAGCAGTACTTC.

This clone was observed a single time. The chain has TRBV28 and TRBJ2-5, with 7 bases aligning to TRBD2. Germline CDR1 is MDHEN and CDR2 is SYDVKM. V was clipped by 7 bases and J by 1 base; unmatched bases: 6. The CDR3 contains 14 residues. The CDR3 DNA follows: TGTGCCAGCACCATGGGGACTACCCAAGAGACCCAGTACTTC. This sequence encodes CASTMGTTQETQYF.

The rearrangement joins TRBV6-5 to TRBJ1-1, with D maybe TRBD1 (6 bases). CDR1 is MNHEY, CDR2 SVGAGI, per germline. The CDR3 loop spans 13 amino acids. Trimming removed 7 bases from V and 6 bases from J, with 15 bases in between. This chain's CDR3 is CASTKPGVPEAFF. DNA for the CDR3: TGTGCCAGCACTAAACCAGGGGTACCTGAAGCTTTCTTT.

The chain has TRBV28 and TRBJ2-1, with 9 bases that match TRBD2. The CDR3 totals 15 residues. Germline loops: CDR1 MDHEN, CDR2 SYDVKM. J gave up 4 bases and V 3 bases, and 4 bases lay outside the gene matches. Written as DNA, the CDR3 is TGTGCCAGCAGTTTGCGGGAGGGGGCTTACAATGAGCAGTTCTTC. It translates to CASSLREGAYNEQFF.

The chain has TRBV5-5 and TRBJ1-5, with D possibly matching TRBD1 (5 bases). Per germline, CDR1 SGHKS and CDR2 YYEKEE (reference sequence). This CDR3 comprises 16 residues. Deletions cut 0 bases from V and 1 base from J, with 11 bases between. This CDR3 reads CASSLGQGRSNQPQHF. The CDR3 region has the DNA TGTGCCAGCAGCTTGGGGCAGGGCCGGAGCAATCAGCCCCAGCATTTT.

The chain uses TRBV7-9 and TRBJ1-5; TRBD1 is a possible D gene (6 bases). CDR3 length equals 14 residues. Germline CDR1 is SEHNR and CDR2 is FQNEAQ (reference sequence). V lost 5 bases, J lost 6 bases, and 14 bases lay in between. CDR3 in amino acids: CASSPGTSGQPQHF. DNA for the CDR3: TGTGCCAGCAGCCCCGGGACATCTGGTCAGCCCCAGCATTTT.

The chain carries TRBV29-1 and TRBJ1-1; tentative D call: TRBD1 (5 bases). Trimming cost V 4 bases and J 0 bases, with 9 bases left between them. Germline CDR1 SQVTM, CDR2 ANQGSEA. The length of the CDR3 is 13 residues. The CDR3 DNA follows: TGCAGCGTTGTCGCAGGGATGAACACTGAAGCTTTCTTT. Protein sequence: CSVVAGMNTEAFF.

This chain joins TRBV6-2 or TRBV6-3 and TRBJ1-6; D may be TRBD1 (6 bases). The V and J ends lost 5 bases and 0 bases respectively, with 8 bases between them. The CDR3 length is 15 residues. From germline, CDR1 is MNHEY and CDR2 SVGEGT. The CDR3 region has the DNA TGTGCCAGCAGTAGGGGGAGCTCCTATAATTCACCCCTCCACTTT. It translates to CASSRGSSYNSPLHF.

The V gene is TRBV6-7, the J gene TRBJ1-3; TRBD1 agrees at 10 bases. TRBV6-7 is assigned to the ORF class and has an uncertain function. Trimming took 2 bases from V and 0 from J; bases not matched to a gene: 16. CDR3 length: 21 residues. CDR3: CASSYPRTGGRVGCSGNTIYF. In DNA, the CDR3 is TGTGCCAGCAGTTACCCCCGGACAGGGGGGAGAGTAGGCTGCTCTGGAAACACCATATATTTT.

The chain links TRBV5-6 to TRBJ2-5; tentatively, D is TRBD1 (5 bases). The CDR3 contains 16 residues. Germline values: CDR1 SGHDT, CDR2 YYEEEE. V lost 0 bases and J lost 1, with 13 bases in between. The CDR3 here is CASSLVRARAQETQYF. The CDR3 DNA is TGTGCCAGCAGCTTGGTTAGGGCCAGGGCCCAAGAGACCCAGTACTTC.

This chain links TRBV5-1 with TRBJ1-2; 7 bases fit TRBD1. Germline V gene data show CDR1 as SGHRS and CDR2 as YFSETQ. This CDR3 has 13 residues. J gave up 4 bases and V 6 bases, and 6 bases lay outside the gene matches. In DNA form, the CDR3 reads TGCGCCAGCACCGGGACAGAAAGCTATGGCTACACCTTC. Translating gives CASTGTESYGYTF.

This sequence joins TRBV15 and TRBJ1-5; D gene ambiguous. In germline, CDR1 is LNHNV, CDR2 YYDKDF (reference sequence). The CDR3 is made up of 15 amino acids. V was pared by 2 bases and J by 3 bases, with 11 bases between. As DNA, the CDR3 is TGTGCCACCAGCAGACCTTACGGGTACAATCAGCCCCAGCATTTT. This sequence encodes CATSRPYGYNQPQHF.

The V and J genes are TRBV27 and TRBJ2-3; 10 bases line up with TRBD2. Germline CDR1 reads MNHEY; CDR2 reads SMNVEV (reference sequence). V lost 8 bases and J lost 8; bases outside the gene matches: 19. The CDR3 covers 17 residues. CDR3 sequence reads: CASLPWASGGEGGTQYF. CDR3 coding DNA: TGTGCCAGCCTCCCCTGGGCTAGCGGGGGAGAAGGGGGTACGCAGTATTTT.

The rearrangement links TRBV27 to TRBJ1-6; TRBD1 agrees at 7 bases. V was pared by 5 bases and J by 10 bases, with 8 bases of the junction left unmatched. The CDR3 has 14 residues. Germline CDR1 MNHEY, CDR2 SMNVEV (reference sequence). The CDR3 DNA is TGTGCCAGCAGTCCGACAGGGTGGGAGTCACCCCTCCACTTT. This gives the protein CASSPTGWESPLHF.

V usage is TRBV7-2 and J usage is TRBJ2-7, with 15 bases identical to TRBD2. Trimming at V came to 0 bases and at J to 7 bases, leaving 4 bases not matched to a gene. The CDR3 sequence is 16 residues long. The germline V gene has CDR1 SGHTA and CDR2 FQGNSA. The CDR3 here is CASSLAGTSGGWEQYF. In nucleotides, the CDR3 is TGTGCCAGCAGCTTAGCTGGGACTAGCGGGGGGTGGGAGCAGTACTTC. Using reference TRBV7-2 and TRBJ2-7 for the parts outside the CDR3, the full variable domain is GAGVSQSPSNKVTEKGKDVELRCDPISGHTALYWYRQSLGQGLEFLIYFQGNSAPDKSGLPSDRFSAERTGGSVSTLTIQRTQQEDSAVYLCASSLAGTSGGWEQYFGPGTRLTVT.

The rearrangement links TRBV10-3 to TRBJ2-1; D might be TRBD1 (5 bases). This CDR3 comprises 13 residues. CDR1 is ENHRY, CDR2 SYGVKD, per germline. V gave up 4 bases and J gave up 9 bases, with 13 bases separating them. The CDR3 DNA is TGTGCCATCAGTGGACGACAGCTACCTGAGCAGTTCTTC. It yields the protein CAISGRQLPEQFF.

The V call is TRBV5-8, the J call TRBJ2-1; TRBD2 is a possible D gene (6 bases). This CDR3 region has 18 residues. CDR1 and CDR2 from the germline V gene are SGHTS and YDEGEE. Trimming took 7 bases from V and 5 from J, leaving 28 bases between them. The DNA for the CDR3 is TGTGCCAGCGAAGGAGGGTTCCCCTATCAGCTGACGCACAATGAGCAGTTCTTC. Protein: CASEGGFPYQLTHNEQFF.

V usage is TRBV19 and J usage is TRBJ2-2; TRBD2 agrees at 8 bases. CDR1 LNHDA and CDR2 SQIVND come from the germline V gene (reference sequence). J was trimmed by 4 bases and V by 3 bases; bases with no gene match: 4. CDR3 length: 15 amino acids. The CDR3 DNA reads as TGTGCCAGTAGTATGGGACTAGTCCTCACCGGGGAGCTGTTTTTT. Amino acids: CASSMGLVLTGELFF.

This chain uses TRBV6-5 with TRBJ1-2, with D uncertain. This CDR3 has 13 amino acids. V was pared by 5 bases and J by 4 bases, with 11 bases between. Germline V gives CDR1 MNHEY, CDR2 SVGAGI. This chain's CDR3 is CASSPREGYGYTF. CDR3 nucleotide sequence: TGTGCCAGCAGTCCTCGGGAGGGCTATGGCTACACCTTC.

The V gene is TRBV6-5, the J gene TRBJ1-1, with TRBD1 as a possible D gene (6 bases). This CDR3 has 13 residues. Germline-derived CDR1 and CDR2 are MNHEY and SVGAGI. V was cut by 11 bases and J by 0 bases, with 13 bases left in between. CDR3 protein: CACSGQLNTEAFF. CDR3 in DNA: TGTGCCTGCTCAGGACAGCTGAACACTGAAGCTTTCTTT.

This clone appeared many times. V is TRBV20-1 and J is TRBJ1-6, with 7 bases fitting TRBD1. Germline CDR1 is DFQATT and CDR2 is SNEGSKA (reference sequence). The junction had 6 bases not matched to a gene; V was cut back by 3 bases and J by 10 bases. The length of the CDR3 is 13 residues. CDR3 bases: TGCAGTGCTAGTGACAGGGTTGAATCACCCCTCCACTTT. It translates to CSASDRVESPLHF.

The V and J genes are TRBV3-1 (or the pseudogene TRBV3-2) and TRBJ1-3; perhaps TRBD1 as D (6 bases). Trimming cost V 3 bases and J 0 bases, with 15 bases left between them. Germline assignment: CDR1 LGHDT and CDR2 YNNKEL (reference sequence). The CDR3 is 17 amino acids. The CDR3 DNA reads TGTGCCAGCAGCCAGTCGACAGGATGGGGCTCTGGAAACACCATATATTTT. This encodes CASSQSTGWGSGNTIYF.

For the CDR3, the DNA is TGCGCCAGCAGCTTGGTCGGGACAGGGGATCGTTTGGGCAATCAGCCCCAGCATTTT. Its protein is CASSLVGTGDRLGNQPQHF. V and J are TRBV5-1 and TRBJ1-5, with 10 bases aligning to TRBD1. Unmatched junction bases numbered 11, after V lost 0 bases and J lost 2 bases. The CDR3 loop spans 19 amino acids. The V gene's germline CDR1 is SGHRS and CDR2 YFSETQ.

The rearrangement links TRBV3-1 (or the pseudogene TRBV3-2) to TRBJ2-5; the match to TRBD2 covers 7 bases. This CDR3 region has 14 residues. CDR1 is LGHDT, CDR2 YNNKEL, per germline (reference sequence). V trimming: 3 bases; J trimming: 1 base; junction bases outside the gene matches: 2. In nucleotides, the CDR3 is TGTGCCAGCAGCCAGCGGGGGACCCAAGAGACCCAGTACTTC. This gives the protein CASSQRGTQETQYF.